This T cell receptor beta chain was observed in a study of CXCR3-negative and CXCR3-positive naive CD8 T cells (dated by TCRdb to between 2019 and 2020). A note on the overall study: In total, some 130 million TRB reads were obtained, or roughly 1.5 +/- 0.3 million reads per library. Data from fewer than 12 donors, pooled across two independent experiments, went into the diversity and physicochemical repertoire analyses. For the TRBV-TRBJ cluster analysis, the naive subsets came from 5 or 6 donors, while the memory cells came from 3 donors.

Sequencing used a NextSeq 550. The Human TCR Profiling Kit (MiLaboratory) was used to make UMI-labeled 5' RACE TRB cDNA libraries. The full amount of extracted RNA was used for cDNA synthesis, and the full amount of resulting cDNA was used for PCR amplification. Libraries were prepared in parallel with an identical number of PCR cycles. The paper's processing steps were these. With a minimum of two reads required per UMI, MIGEC and MiXCR pulled out about 50,000 +/- 10,000 unique UMI-labeled TRB cDNA molecules from each library. On average, each library contained about 40,000 +/- 10,000 functional in-frame TRB CDR3 nucleotide clonotypes without stop codons. After each sample was downsampled to 5000 UMI-labeled TRB molecules, VDJtools was used to calculate diversity metrics such as normalized Shannon-Wiener and Chao1. VDJtools computed clonotype-size-weighted physicochemical properties of the central five CDR3 residues: interaction energy, strength, volume and Kidera factor 4. One entry per CDR3 protein sequence results from the TCRdb reprocessing of the reads, with DNA left out. The V and J calls come from TCRdb's annotation, not from the publication. The sample table holds more than 45,000 distinct CDR3 sequences. 23% of the sample goes to the ten largest clones.

The germline V gene provides CDR1 SGDLS and CDR2 YYNGEE. The CDR3 runs 15 amino acids, cysteine and phenylalanine included. There is no recorded DNA. About this clonotype itself: Its antigen remains undetermined.

Each CD8+ T cell subset was flow-sorted in triplicate, with over 250,000 cells per subset placed directly into RLT lysis buffer. Standard density gradient centrifugation was used to isolate peripheral blood mononuclear cells from buffy coats. Total RNA was extracted from sorted cells with an RNeasy Mini Kit. General findings and caveats noted by the study authors: Comparably high repertoire diversity was found in both naive subsets, whereas much lower repertoire diversity was found in memory CD8+ T cells. Because CXCR3 expression was partially decreased after cryopreservation, freshly isolated PBMCs were used for most assays. TRBV-TRBJ usage was similar between naive CXCR3-negative and CXCR3-positive cells from the same donor, while memory cells showed distinct patterns. Because surface CD5, which is linked to self-reactivity in mice, was comparable between the naive subsets, TCR interaction strength was also inferred from TRB CDR3 physicochemical properties.

This TCR was recovered from a human donor in good health. Some clones in this sample may be carry-over from other donors' samples. The rearrangement joined TRBV9 to TRBJ1-6; TCRdb lists TRBD1, though no DNA is available to test this call. Sequencing input: memory CD8+ T cells from blood. Per the publication, the cell subset or site label means: conventional CD8+ memory T cells (TMEM), sorted as controls. CDR3 region: CASSARQGDNSPLHF.